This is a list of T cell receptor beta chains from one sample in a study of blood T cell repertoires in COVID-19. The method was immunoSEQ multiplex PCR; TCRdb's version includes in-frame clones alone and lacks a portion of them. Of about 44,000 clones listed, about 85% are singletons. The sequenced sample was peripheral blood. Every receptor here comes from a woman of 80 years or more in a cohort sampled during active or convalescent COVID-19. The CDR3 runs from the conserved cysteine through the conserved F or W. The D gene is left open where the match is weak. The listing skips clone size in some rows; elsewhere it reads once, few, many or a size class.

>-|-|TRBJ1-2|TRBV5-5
CASSPTENYGYTF
TGTGCCAGCAGCCCCACAGAGAACTATGGCTACACCTTC
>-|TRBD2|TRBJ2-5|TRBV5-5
CASSLVKGGGETQYF
TGTGCCAGCAGCTTGGTAAAGGGCGGGGGAGAGACCCAGTACTTC
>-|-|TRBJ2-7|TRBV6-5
CASSQTAVYEQYF
TGTGCCAGCAGTCAGACGGCGGTTTACGAGCAGTACTTC
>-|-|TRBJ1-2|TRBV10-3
CAIRKGAYGYTF
TGTGCCATCCGTAAAGGGGCCTATGGCTACACCTTC
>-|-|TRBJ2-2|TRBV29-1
CSVEIGRELFF
TGCAGCGTTGAGATCGGGAGGGAGCTGTTTTTT
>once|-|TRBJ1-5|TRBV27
CASSRSGAGYQPQHF
TGTGCCAGCAGCCGGTCAGGCGCAGGTTATCAGCCCCAGCATTTT
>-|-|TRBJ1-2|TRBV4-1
CASSQDDRVNYGYTF
TGCGCCAGCAGCCAAGATGACAGAGTAAACTATGGCTACACCTTC
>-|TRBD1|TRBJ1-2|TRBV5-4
CASSLRLGRQGTNLYGYTF
TGTGCCAGCAGCTTGAGGTTGGGAAGACAGGGAACGAATCTCTATGGCTACACCTTC
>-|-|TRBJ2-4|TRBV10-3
CAISDSDFIQYF
TGTGCCATCAGTGACTCAGACTTCATTCAGTACTTC
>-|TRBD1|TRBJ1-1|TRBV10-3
CATRQQGAEAEAFF
TGTGCCACCCGTCAGCAGGGGGCCGAGGCTGAAGCTTTCTTT
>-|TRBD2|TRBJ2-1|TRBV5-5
CASSLTSGGSNEQFF
TGTGCCAGCAGCTTGACTAGCGGGGGTTCCAATGAGCAGTTCTTC
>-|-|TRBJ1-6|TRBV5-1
CASSWRTANNSPLHF
TGCGCCAGCAGCTGGAGGACAGCTAATAATTCACCCCTCCACTTT
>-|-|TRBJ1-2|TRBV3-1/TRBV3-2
CASSQQTPTYGYTF
TGTGCCAGCAGCCAACAAACACCGACTTATGGCTACACCTTC
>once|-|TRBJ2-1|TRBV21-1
CASSKDHRPRLSSYNEQFF
TGTGCCAGCAGCAAAGACCACAGGCCCAGGTTGAGCTCCTACAATGAGCAGTTCTTC
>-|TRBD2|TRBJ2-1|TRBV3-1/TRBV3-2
CASSQVKRGPYNEQFF
TGTGCCAGCAGCCAAGTGAAGCGGGGACCCTACAATGAGCAGTTCTTC
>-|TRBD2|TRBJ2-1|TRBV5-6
CASSLGGLVSNEQFF
TGTGCCAGCAGCTTGGGGGGACTAGTCTCCAATGAGCAGTTCTTC
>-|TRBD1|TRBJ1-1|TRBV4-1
CASSQEPGQGREAFF
TGCGCCAGCAGCCAAGAACCGGGACAGGGGCGTGAAGCTTTCTTT
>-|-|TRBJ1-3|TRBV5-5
CASSLVIFSGNTIYF
TGTGCCAGCAGCTTGGTTATATTCTCTGGAAACACCATATATTTT
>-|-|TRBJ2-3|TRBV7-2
CASSSGGARTDTQYF
TGTGCCAGCAGCTCGGGCGGGGCTAGGACAGATACGCAGTATTTT
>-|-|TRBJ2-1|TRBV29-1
CSVEDLPFDEQFF
TGCAGCGTTGAAGATCTTCCGTTCGATGAGCAGTTCTTC
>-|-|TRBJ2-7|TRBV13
CASSPPWGDEQYF
TGTGCCAGCAGCCCTCCGTGGGGGGACGAGCAGTACTTC
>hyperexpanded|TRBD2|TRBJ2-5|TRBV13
CASSQGTSGEETQYF
TGTGCCAGCAGCCAAGGCACTAGCGGGGAAGAGACCCAGTACTTC
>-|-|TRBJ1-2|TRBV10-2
CASSESAGLYGYTF
TGCGCCAGCAGTGAGTCCGCAGGGCTCTATGGCTACACCTTC
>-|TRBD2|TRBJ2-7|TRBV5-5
CASSLGLAGGYEQYF
TGTGCCAGCAGCTTGGGACTAGCGGGAGGGTACGAGCAGTACTTC
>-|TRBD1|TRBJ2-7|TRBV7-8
CASSLWARTGVGYEQYF
TGTGCCAGCAGCCTTTGGGCGAGGACAGGGGTGGGGTACGAGCAGTACTTC
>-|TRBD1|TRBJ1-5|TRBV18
CASSQTGGNNQPQHF
TGTGCCAGCTCACAGACAGGGGGAAACAATCAGCCCCAGCATTTT
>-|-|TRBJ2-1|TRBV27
CASSLQGAALGNEQFF
TGTGCCAGCAGTTTACAAGGGGCGGCCCTTGGGAATGAGCAGTTCTTC
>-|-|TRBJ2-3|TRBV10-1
CASSESKSAGMGDTQYF
TGCGCCAGCAGTGAGTCGAAATCGGCAGGAATGGGAGATACGCAGTATTTT
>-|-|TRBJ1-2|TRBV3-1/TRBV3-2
CASSQDGSGAAGYTF
TGTGCCAGCAGCCAAGATGGATCAGGGGCGGCTGGCTACACCTTC
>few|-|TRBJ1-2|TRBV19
CASSIEGYSAYGYTF
TGTGCCAGTAGTATAGAGGGCTACAGTGCCTATGGCTACACCTTC
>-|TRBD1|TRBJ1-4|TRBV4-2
CASSQDRGTGGDGEKLFF
TGTGCCAGCAGCCAAGATCGGGGGACAGGGGGCGACGGTGAAAAACTGTTTTTT
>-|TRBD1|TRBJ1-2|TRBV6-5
CASSRRQGEYGYTF
TGTGCCAGCAGTAGACGACAGGGGGAATATGGCTACACCTTC
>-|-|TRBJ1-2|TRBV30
CAWGRGTYGYTF
TGTGCCTGGGGCAGGGGAACCTATGGCTACACCTTC
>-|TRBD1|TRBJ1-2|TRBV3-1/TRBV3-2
CASSQGGGGYTF
TGTGCCAGCAGCCAAGGAGGGGGCGGCTACACCTTC
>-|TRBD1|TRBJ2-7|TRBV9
CASSPGQGRTYEQYF
TGTGCCAGCAGCCCTGGACAGGGGCGAACCTACGAGCAGTACTTC
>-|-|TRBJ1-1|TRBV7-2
CASSLAAGGGTEAFF
TGTGCCAGCAGCTTAGCGGCCGGGGGAGGCACTGAAGCTTTCTTT
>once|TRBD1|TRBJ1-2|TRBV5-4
CASSLPGQGIHGYTF
TGTGCCAGCAGCCTCCCGGGACAGGGGATCCATGGCTACACCTTC
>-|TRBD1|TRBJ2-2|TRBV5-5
CASSTQPGTANTGELFF
TGTGCCAGCAGCACCCAACCCGGGACAGCGAACACCGGGGAGCTGTTTTTT
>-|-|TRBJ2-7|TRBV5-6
CASSDRLARWGEGYEQYF
TGTGCCAGCAGCGATCGTCTGGCTAGGTGGGGGGAAGGCTACGAGCAGTACTTC
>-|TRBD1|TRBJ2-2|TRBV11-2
CASRLGTGPGELFF
TGTGCCAGCAGACTCGGGACAGGGCCCGGGGAGCTGTTTTTT
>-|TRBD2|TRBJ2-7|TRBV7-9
CASSLAHRTSGFSYEQYF
TGTGCCAGCAGCTTGGCACACCGGACTAGCGGTTTCTCCTACGAGCAGTACTTC
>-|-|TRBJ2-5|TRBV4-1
CASSQVGSGGGETQYF
TGCGCCAGCAGCCAAGTAGGATCCGGGGGTGGGGAGACCCAGTACTTC
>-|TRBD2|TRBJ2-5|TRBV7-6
CASSLNWASGRQETQYF
TGTGCCAGCAGCTTAAATTGGGCTAGCGGGAGACAAGAGACCCAGTACTTC
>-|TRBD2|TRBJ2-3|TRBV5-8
CASSSGLAGPTDTQYF
TGTGCCAGCAGCAGTGGACTAGCGGGTCCCACAGATACGCAGTATTTT
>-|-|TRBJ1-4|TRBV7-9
CASSNRAGEKLFF
TGTGCCAGCAGCAACCGGGCGGGGGAAAAACTGTTTTTT
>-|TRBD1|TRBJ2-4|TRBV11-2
CASSLLAWGQGNIQYF
TGTGCCAGCAGCTTACTTGCCTGGGGACAGGGGAACATTCAGTACTTC
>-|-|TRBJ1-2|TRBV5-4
CASSQTVYGYTF
TGTGCCAGCAGCCAAACAGTCTATGGCTACACCTTC
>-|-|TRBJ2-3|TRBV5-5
CASSPRVPGLSDTQYF
TGTGCCAGCAGCCCGAGGGTCCCGGGACTTTCAGATACGCAGTATTTT
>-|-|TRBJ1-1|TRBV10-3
CAIRDGNTEAFF
TGTGCCATCCGGGATGGAAACACTGAAGCTTTCTTT
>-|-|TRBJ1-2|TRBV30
CAWSVPGVPNYGYTF
TGTGCCTGGAGTGTACCCGGGGTCCCCAACTATGGCTACACCTTC
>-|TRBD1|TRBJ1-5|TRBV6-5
CASSYRGSGQPQHF
TGTGCCAGCAGCTACAGGGGGAGCGGTCAGCCCCAGCATTTT
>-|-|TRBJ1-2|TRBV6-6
CASSYDPRGGYTF
TGTGCCAGCAGTTACGATCCCCGGGGAGGCTACACCTTC